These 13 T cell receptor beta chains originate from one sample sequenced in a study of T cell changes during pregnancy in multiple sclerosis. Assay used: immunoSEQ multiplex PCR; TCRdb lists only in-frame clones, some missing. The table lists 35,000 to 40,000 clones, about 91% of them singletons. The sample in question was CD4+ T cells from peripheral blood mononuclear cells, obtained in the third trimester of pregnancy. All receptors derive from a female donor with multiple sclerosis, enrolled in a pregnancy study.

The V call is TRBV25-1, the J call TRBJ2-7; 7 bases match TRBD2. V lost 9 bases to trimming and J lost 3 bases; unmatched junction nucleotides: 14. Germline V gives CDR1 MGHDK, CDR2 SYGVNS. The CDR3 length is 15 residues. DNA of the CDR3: TGTGCCAGTACCGCCCGGCCCGGACTAGACTACGAGCAGTACTTC. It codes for CASTARPGLDYEQYF.

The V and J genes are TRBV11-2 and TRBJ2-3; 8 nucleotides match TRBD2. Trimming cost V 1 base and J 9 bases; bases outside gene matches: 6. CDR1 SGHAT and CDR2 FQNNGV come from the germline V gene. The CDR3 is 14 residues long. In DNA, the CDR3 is TGTGCCAGCAGCTTAGCGGGAGGGCCGGAGACGCAGTATTTT. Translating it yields CASSLAGGPETQYF. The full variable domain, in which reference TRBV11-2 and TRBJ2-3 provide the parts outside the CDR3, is EAGVAQSPRYKIIEKRQSVAFWCNPISGHATLYWYQQILGQGPKLLIQFQNNGVVDDSQLPKDRFSAERLKGVDSTLKIQPAKLEDSAVYLCASSLAGGPETQYFGPGTRLTVL.

The CDR3 coding sequence is TGTGCCAGTAGTATGGGGACAGGGGGCTGGTACGAGCAGTACTTC. Translating gives CASSMGTGGWYEQYF. The rearrangement links TRBV19 to TRBJ2-7; 12 bases are a match to TRBD1. Germline CDR1 LNHDA, CDR2 SQIVND (reference sequence). The V segment lost 3 bases and the J segment 4 bases; nucleotides outside the gene matches: 4. This CDR3 has 15 residues.

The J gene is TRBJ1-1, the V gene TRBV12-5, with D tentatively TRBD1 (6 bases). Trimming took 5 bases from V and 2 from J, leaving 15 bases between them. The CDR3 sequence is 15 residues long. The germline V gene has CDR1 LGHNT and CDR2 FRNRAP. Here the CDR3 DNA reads TGTGCTAGTGGTACACAACAGGGAGCTAACACTGAAGCTTTCTTT. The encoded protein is CASGTQQGANTEAFF.

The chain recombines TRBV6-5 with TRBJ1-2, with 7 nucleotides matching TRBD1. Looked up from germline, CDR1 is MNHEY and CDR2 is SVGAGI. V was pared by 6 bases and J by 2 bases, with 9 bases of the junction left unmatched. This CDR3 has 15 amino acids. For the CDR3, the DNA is TGTGCCAGCAGGGGAGACAGGGAGTCAAACTATGGCTACACCTTC. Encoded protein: CASRGDRESNYGYTF.

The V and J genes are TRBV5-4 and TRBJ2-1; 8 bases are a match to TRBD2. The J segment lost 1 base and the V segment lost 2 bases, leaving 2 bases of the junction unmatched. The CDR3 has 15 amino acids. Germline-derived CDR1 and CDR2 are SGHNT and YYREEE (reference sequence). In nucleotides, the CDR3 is TGTGCCAGCAGCTTCAGCGGGAGTTCCTACAATGAGCAGTTCTTC. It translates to CASSFSGSSYNEQFF.

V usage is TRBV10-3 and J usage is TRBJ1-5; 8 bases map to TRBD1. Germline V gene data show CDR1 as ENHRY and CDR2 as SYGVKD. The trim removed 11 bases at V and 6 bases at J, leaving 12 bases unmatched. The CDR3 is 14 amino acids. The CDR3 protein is CALYGQGSSQPQHF. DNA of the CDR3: TGTGCCCTTTACGGACAGGGATCGAGTCAGCCCCAGCATTTT.

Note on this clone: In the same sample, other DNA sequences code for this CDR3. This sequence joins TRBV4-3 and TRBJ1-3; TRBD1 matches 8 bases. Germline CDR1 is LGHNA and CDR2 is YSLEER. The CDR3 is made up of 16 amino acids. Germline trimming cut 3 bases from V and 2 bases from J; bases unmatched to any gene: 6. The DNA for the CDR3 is TGCGCCAGCAGCCAGGGCCGGACAGGGACTGGAAACACCATATATTTT. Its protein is CASSQGRTGTGNTIYF.

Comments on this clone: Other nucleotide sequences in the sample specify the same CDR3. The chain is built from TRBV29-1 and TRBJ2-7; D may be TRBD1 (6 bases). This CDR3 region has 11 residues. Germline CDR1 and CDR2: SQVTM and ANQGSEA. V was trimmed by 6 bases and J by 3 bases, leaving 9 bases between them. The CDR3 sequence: CSVAQGYEQYF. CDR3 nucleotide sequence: TGCAGCGTAGCACAGGGCTACGAGCAGTACTTC.

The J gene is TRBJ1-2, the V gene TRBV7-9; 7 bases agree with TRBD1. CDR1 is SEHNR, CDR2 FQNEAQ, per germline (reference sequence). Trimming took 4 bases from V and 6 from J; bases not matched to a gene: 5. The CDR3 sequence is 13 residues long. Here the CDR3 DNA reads TGTGCCAGCAGCTCGGGACAGATCAATGGCTACACCTTC. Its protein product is CASSSGQINGYTF.

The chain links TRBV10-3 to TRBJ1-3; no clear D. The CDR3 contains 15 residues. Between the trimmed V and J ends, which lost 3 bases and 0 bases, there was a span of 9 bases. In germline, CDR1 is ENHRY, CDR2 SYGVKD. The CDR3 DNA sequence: TGTGCCATCAGTGATTTGAGGAGCTCTGGAAACACCATATATTTT. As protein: CAISDLRSSGNTIYF.

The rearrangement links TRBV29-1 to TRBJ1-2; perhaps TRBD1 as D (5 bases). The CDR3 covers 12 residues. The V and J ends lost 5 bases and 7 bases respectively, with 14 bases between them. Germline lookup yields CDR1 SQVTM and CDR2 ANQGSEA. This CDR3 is CSVQAGGLGYTF. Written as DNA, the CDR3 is TGCAGCGTTCAGGCGGGGGGACTTGGCTACACCTTC.

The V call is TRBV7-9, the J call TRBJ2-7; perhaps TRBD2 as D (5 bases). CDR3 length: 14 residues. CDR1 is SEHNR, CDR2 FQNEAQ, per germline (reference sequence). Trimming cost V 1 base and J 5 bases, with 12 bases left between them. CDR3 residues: CASSLVLGGDEQYF. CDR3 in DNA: TGTGCCAGCAGCTTAGTACTAGGAGGTGACGAGCAGTACTTC.